This T cell receptor beta chain was sequenced in a study of T cell repertoires in aging, cancer and after chemotherapy. Study context: Patients with glioblastoma brain tumors were sampled before and after temozolomide-based therapy.

Concerning this clonotype: Antigen: not known.

TRB rearrangements spanning V, D and J were amplified using mixed TRB-A/B primers. One entry per CDR3 protein results from TCRdb running MiXCR on the multiplex PCR reads. The data hold around 2,200 distinct CDR3 sequences, with about 23% observed a single time. V was pared by 6 bases and J by 1 base, with 16 bases between. The CDR3 sequence is 16 residues long. General study results and limits: In each cancer cohort, median generation probability increased across chemotherapy, suggesting thymic output rebounded. In cancer patients, declining TCR diversity with age involved lost richness and lost evenness. The repertoire data cannot show anything about immunological memory following chemotherapy.

Amplification of TCR beta used genomic DNA extracted from peripheral blood. The clonotype was recovered from a human donor with a solid tumor. The rearrangement uses TRBV12-3 or TRBV12-4 and TRBJ1-5, with D maybe TRBD1 (5 bases). Sequencing input: blood. The CDR3 bases are TGTGCCAGCAGCCCCCGGCGGGGGACCAGCAATCAGCCCCAGCATTTT. Residues: CASSPRRGTSNQPQHF.